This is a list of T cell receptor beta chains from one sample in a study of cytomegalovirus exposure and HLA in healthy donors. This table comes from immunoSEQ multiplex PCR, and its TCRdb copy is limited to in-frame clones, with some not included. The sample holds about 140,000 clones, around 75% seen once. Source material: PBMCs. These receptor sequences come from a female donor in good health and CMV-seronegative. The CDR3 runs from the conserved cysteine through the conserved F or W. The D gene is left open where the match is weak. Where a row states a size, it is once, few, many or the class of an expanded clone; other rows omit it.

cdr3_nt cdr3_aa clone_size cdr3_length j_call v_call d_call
TGTGCCAGCAGCTCGGACAGGAGGGGGTCCTACGAGCAGTACTTC CASSSDRRGSYEQYF - 15 TRBJ2-7 TRBV28 -
TGTGCCAGCAGCGTAGGGACAGCCCCAAGCACAGATACGCAGTATTTT CASSVGTAPSTDTQYF - 16 TRBJ2-3 TRBV9 -
TGTGCCAGCAGCGGGGACAGGGTTCGACGTGGCTACACCTTC CASSGDRVRRGYTF - 14 TRBJ1-2 TRBV5-5 TRBD1
TGTGCCAGCAGTTACACACCGGGACAGGGGGCCACTGAAGCTTTCTTT CASSYTPGQGATEAFF - 16 TRBJ1-1 TRBV6-5 TRBD1
TGTGCCAGCAGCTCTAGCGGGAGTCCATACAATGAGCAGTTCTTC CASSSSGSPYNEQFF once 15 TRBJ2-1 TRBV7-8 TRBD2
TGTGCCAGCAGCGCGACAGGGGGCGGAGTAGACGAGCAGTACTTC CASSATGGGVDEQYF - 15 TRBJ2-7 TRBV25-1 TRBD1
TGTGCCAGCAGCAAACAGGGGGGTGGAGAAAAACTGTTTTTT CASSKQGGGEKLFF few 14 TRBJ1-4 TRBV5-4 TRBD1
TGCGCCAGCAGCCAACTGTTTCTAGCGGAGTACCAAGAGACCCAGTACTTC CASSQLFLAEYQETQYF - 17 TRBJ2-5 TRBV4-1 TRBD2
TGTGCCAGCAGCCAAAGAGGGAGGACTGAAGCTTTCTTT CASSQRGRTEAFF - 13 TRBJ1-1 TRBV6-1 -
TGTGCCAGCAGCGCTCACGGGACTTCGATCACAGATACGCAGTATTTT CASSAHGTSITDTQYF - 16 TRBJ2-3 TRBV9 -
TGCGCCAGCAGCCAAGATATGGGGGCAGTGCAGCCCCAGCATTTT CASSQDMGAVQPQHF - 15 TRBJ1-5 TRBV4-3 -
TGTGCCATCAAAGAAGAAGGGAGAGATACCGGGGAGCTGTTTTTT CAIKEEGRDTGELFF - 15 TRBJ2-2 TRBV10-3 -
TGTGCCAGCAACCGGGACAGGGACAACTATGGCTACACCTTC CASNRDRDNYGYTF few 14 TRBJ1-2 TRBV5-4 TRBD1
TGTGCCAGCAGCTTAGTTATCTCTGGAAACACCATATATTTT CASSLVISGNTIYF - 14 TRBJ1-3 TRBV11-3 -
TGTGCCAGCTCTCCAGGGGCCACCGGGGAGCTGTTTTTT CASSPGATGELFF few 13 TRBJ2-2 TRBV18 -
TGTGCTAGTGGTCCGCCGGGACTACAAGAGACCCAGTACTTC CASGPPGLQETQYF - 14 TRBJ2-5 TRBV12-5 TRBD2
TGTGCCAGTAGTATCGTCCAGGGGTTTGGAGAGCTGTTTTTT CASSIVQGFGELFF - 14 TRBJ2-2 TRBV19 -
TGTGCCAGCTCCAGGGCACCTAACTATGGCTACACCTTC CASSRAPNYGYTF - 13 TRBJ1-2 TRBV2 -
TGTGCCAGCAGTCAGGACAGATCAAAGTTATATGGCTACACCTTC CASSQDRSKLYGYTF - 15 TRBJ1-2 TRBV2 -
TGTGCCAGCAGCCTCTGGGGGGGGCGAAATCAGCCCCAGCATTTT CASSLWGGRNQPQHF - 15 TRBJ1-5 TRBV6-5 -
TGTGCCAGCTCAGCCAGGGGGCAGCTCTACGAGCAGTACTTC CASSARGQLYEQYF - 14 TRBJ2-7 TRBV18 TRBD1
TGTGCCAGCAGTTTATCGATGGGACAGACTTTGGGGCAGTACTTC CASSLSMGQTLGQYF - 15 TRBJ2-7 TRBV27 TRBD1
TGTGCCAGCAGCTTACTGGCTAGCGGGGTCCGGACCCAGTACTTC CASSLLASGVRTQYF - 15 TRBJ2-5 TRBV7-8 TRBD2
TGTGCCAGCAGCTCCGGGGGATTCGACGAGCAGTACTTC CASSSGGFDEQYF few 13 TRBJ2-7 TRBV5-6 -
TGTGCCAGCAGCAGACGGACTAGCGGGAGGTCACAAGAGACCCAGTACTTC CASSRRTSGRSQETQYF - 17 TRBJ2-5 TRBV11-2 TRBD2
TGTGCCAGCAGTGAGGATGCTCCCCACGAGCAGTACTTC CASSEDAPHEQYF - 13 TRBJ2-7 TRBV6-6 -
TGTGCCAGCGGACGGGACTACGAGCAGTACTTC CASGRDYEQYF - 11 TRBJ2-7 TRBV2 -
TGTGCCAGCAGCGCCGGCGGGGGCGCCTCCTACGAGCAGTACTTC CASSAGGGASYEQYF - 15 TRBJ2-7 TRBV5-4 -
TGTGCCAGCAGCTTACAGGGCAGGAGCCTTTACGAGCAGTACTTC CASSLQGRSLYEQYF - 15 TRBJ2-7 TRBV11-3 -
TGTGCCATCAGTGAGCCCCCTAGCGGTGGGGGGGATACGCAGTATTTT CAISEPPSGGGDTQYF few 16 TRBJ2-3 TRBV10-3 TRBD2
TGTGCCAGCAGCTGGACTAGCGGAGACGCCTACAATGAGCAGTTCTTC CASSWTSGDAYNEQFF - 16 TRBJ2-1 TRBV2 TRBD2
TGTGCCAGCAGTCCCGCGGGGCACAACACTGAAGCTTTCTTT CASSPAGHNTEAFF - 14 TRBJ1-1 TRBV28 -
TGCGCCAGCAGTGAGGGGCGCCTTACCACTTCGTTCTTC CASSEGRLTTSFF - 13 TRBJ2-1 TRBV10-2 -
TGTGCCAGCAGTGACAGGGGGAATTCACCCCTCCACTTT CASSDRGNSPLHF - 13 TRBJ1-6 TRBV2 TRBD1
TGTGCCAGCAGTGACAGGGGGCAAACTGAAGCTTTCTTT CASSDRGQTEAFF - 13 TRBJ1-1 TRBV6-6 TRBD1
TGTGCCTGGAGCTCAAGGACTAGCGGGGGAGCCGAGCAGTACTTC CAWSSRTSGGAEQYF - 15 TRBJ2-7 TRBV30 TRBD2
TGTGCCAGCAGCCCCCGACAGACTAGCACAGATACGCAGTATTTT CASSPRQTSTDTQYF few 15 TRBJ2-3 TRBV7-9 -
TGTGCCTGGAATTCGACAGGCCGGGATGAAAAACTGTTTTTT CAWNSTGRDEKLFF - 14 TRBJ1-4 TRBV30 -
TGTGCCAGCAGCTTAACAGGAGGGCCCGGGGAGCTGTTTTTT CASSLTGGPGELFF - 14 TRBJ2-2 TRBV5-6 -
TGTGCCAGCAGCTCCTCAGGGGTGGGTGGCTACACCTTC CASSSSGVGGYTF - 13 TRBJ1-2 TRBV7-2 -
TGTGCCAGCTCGCCGCCTCCGGGACAGCCCCAGCATTTT CASSPPPGQPQHF - 13 TRBJ1-5 TRBV18 -
TGTGCCAGCACTCGACAGGGGGACTACGAGCAGTACTTC CASTRQGDYEQYF - 13 TRBJ2-7 TRBV11-3 TRBD1
TGTGCCAGCAGCGACTACAGGGTCGCCTACGAGCAGTACTTC CASSDYRVAYEQYF - 14 TRBJ2-7 TRBV28 -
TGTGCCAGCAGTCCCAGGACAGGGATGAACACTGAAGCTTTCTTT CASSPRTGMNTEAFF - 15 TRBJ1-1 TRBV6-4 TRBD1
TGTGCCAGCTCGTCAGAGCGGGGGACCTATGGCTACACCTTC CASSSERGTYGYTF - 14 TRBJ1-2 TRBV18 -
TGTGCCAGCAGCGTAAGGACAGGGCTTGGGGCAGATACGCAGTATTTT CASSVRTGLGADTQYF - 16 TRBJ2-3 TRBV7-2 TRBD1
TGTGCCAGCACCAAGACAGGGGGCAATGAAAAACTGTTTTTT CASTKTGGNEKLFF - 14 TRBJ1-4 TRBV9 TRBD1
TGTGCCAGCAGCGCGAGGAAACAGGGTTCGTTTGAGCAGTTCTTC CASSARKQGSFEQFF few 15 TRBJ2-1 TRBV7-6 -
TGTGCCAGCAGCGGGGACAGGGGCTATGGCTACACCTTC CASSGDRGYGYTF - 13 TRBJ1-2 TRBV7-2 TRBD1
TGTGCCAGCAGTGAATATTTTAACCCAGGCAACACTAACTATGGCTACACCTTC CASSEYFNPGNTNYGYTF once 18 TRBJ1-2 TRBV25-1 -
TGTGCCAGCAGCTTAGGGACTAGCGGAGGTTACAATGAGCAGTTCTTC CASSLGTSGGYNEQFF - 16 TRBJ2-1 TRBV11-3 TRBD2
TGTGCCAGCAGCTTGGGACAGGGGCATTCCTACAATGAGCAGTTCTTC CASSLGQGHSYNEQFF - 16 TRBJ2-1 TRBV11-2 TRBD1
TGTGCCTCCGCTGTAGGGGGAAATCAGCCCCAGCATTTT CASAVGGNQPQHF - 13 TRBJ1-5 TRBV11-2 -
TGTGCCAGCAGCGTAGGATTTACAGGGTCCACGTCTGAAGCTTTCTTT CASSVGFTGSTSEAFF - 16 TRBJ1-1 TRBV9 -
TGTGCCAGCCTCCAAGAGACCCAGTACTTC CASLQETQYF - 10 TRBJ2-5 TRBV27 -
TGTGCCAGCAGCTTAAGCCTAACGGGGACCCAGTACTTC CASSLSLTGTQYF - 13 TRBJ2-5 TRBV13 -
TGTGCCAGCAAGAGAGGATATAATTCACCCCTCCACTTT CASKRGYNSPLHF - 13 TRBJ1-6 TRBV2 -
TGCGCCAGCAGCTCGATGACAGGGGAACACACTGAAGCTTTCTTT CASSSMTGEHTEAFF once 15 TRBJ1-1 TRBV5-1 TRBD1
TGTGCCAGCAGCTCCCAGACAGGGGGACAGCCCCAGCATTTT CASSSQTGGQPQHF - 14 TRBJ1-5 TRBV7-2 TRBD1
TGTGCCAGCAGCGGGACTGGCCGCGAGCAGTACTTC CASSGTGREQYF - 12 TRBJ2-7 TRBV5-8 -